This TCR beta chain emerged from a study of T cell repertoires in cytomegalovirus infection. Overall study: Both CMV infection and a matching HLA type were indicated by public TCR beta signatures.

This clonotype showed up many times. Its antigen is unidentified. From the reads, TCRdb called clonotypes with MiXCR, one entry per CDR3 protein. The sample has approximately 1,000,000 distinct CDR3 sequences, roughly a third seen once. The CDR3 extends over 13 amino acids. Trimming stripped 5 bases from V and 4 bases from J, with 11 bases between. Germline V lookup: CDR1 SGHVS, CDR2 FQNEAQ. The chain links TRBV7-8 to TRBJ2-5; perhaps D is TRBD1 or TRBD2 (5 bases each). The source is a human donor in good health (CMV status not recorded). Some clones in this sample may be carry-over from other donors' samples. Sequenced here: cultured CD8+ T cells from PBMCs, sampled from culture after CMV antigen stimulation. The CDR3 loop reads CASSLGVTETQYF. The DNA for the CDR3 is TGTGCCAGCAGCCTGGGGGTCACAGAGACCCAGTACTTC.